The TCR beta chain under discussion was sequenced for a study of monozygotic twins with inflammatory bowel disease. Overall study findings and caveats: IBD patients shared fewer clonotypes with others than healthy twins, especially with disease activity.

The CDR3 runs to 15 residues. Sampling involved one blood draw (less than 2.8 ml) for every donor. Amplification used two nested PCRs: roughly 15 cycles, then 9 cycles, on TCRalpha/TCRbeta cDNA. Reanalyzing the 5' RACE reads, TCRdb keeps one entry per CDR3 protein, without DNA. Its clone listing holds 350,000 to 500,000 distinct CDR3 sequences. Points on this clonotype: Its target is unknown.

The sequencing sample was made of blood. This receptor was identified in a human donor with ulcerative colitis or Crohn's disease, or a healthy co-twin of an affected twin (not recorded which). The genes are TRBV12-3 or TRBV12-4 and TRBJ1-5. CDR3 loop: CASSFAGISNQPQHF.